The 10 T cell receptor beta chains below come from one sample, sequenced in a study of shared clonotypes between healthy human individuals. Only in-frame clones appear in the TCRdb table, and some are missing; sequencing was by immunoSEQ multiplex PCR. The repertoire holds 2,500,000 or so clones, with around 94% as singletons. Sequenced material: naive CD4+ T cells sorted from blood. Sample subset: CD45RA+ positively selected. These receptors were collected from a man in his late teens or twenties in good health.

The chain uses TRBV5-1 and TRBJ2-7, with TRBD2 identical over 7 bases. Germline V gene sequence: CDR1 SGHRS, CDR2 YFSETQ. CDR3 length: 16 residues. Losses at the gene ends were 4 bases for V and 2 bases for J; bases not matched to a gene: 12. CDR3 nucleotide sequence: TGCGCCAGCAGCCCCGCCGTCCAGCGGGGCCCCTACGAGCAGTACTTC. Its translation: CASSPAVQRGPYEQYF.

This clone was seen a single time. CDR3 amino acids: CACHWAATSNIQYF. Written as DNA, the CDR3 is TGTGCCTGCCACTGGGCCGCCACTTCAAACATTCAGTACTTC. The chain couples TRBV30 to TRBJ2-4; D unclear. This CDR3 has 14 amino acids. The ends were cut back, 6 bases at V and 6 bases at J, with 18 bases in the middle. Germline V CDR1 and CDR2: GTSNPN, SVGIG (reference sequence).

This chain uses TRBV7-2 with TRBJ1-1, with a weak D call TRBD1 (5 bases). This CDR3 is built from 15 residues. V was pared by 3 bases and J by 4 bases, with 15 bases between. Germline assignment: CDR1 SGHTA and CDR2 FQGNSA. The CDR3 DNA reads as TGTGCCAGCAGCTTTCTCTCCTCGGGGGGCACTGAAGCTTTCTTT. Translating gives CASSFLSSGGTEAFF.

V and J are TRBV7-9 and TRBJ1-2, with D unclear. Trimming took 5 bases from V and 7 from J, leaving 11 bases between them. The germline CDR1 and CDR2 sequences are SEHNR and FQNEAQ (reference sequence). The CDR3 is made up of 12 amino acids. Here the CDR3 DNA reads TGTGCCAGCAGCCCGCCGAGGTCTGGCTACACCTTC. Its protein is CASSPPRSGYTF.

The chain has TRBV19 and TRBJ1-1; TRBD1 matches at 7 bases. With V trimmed by 5 bases and J by 3 bases, 12 bases remained unmatched. The germline CDR1 and CDR2 sequences are LNHDA and SQIVND (reference sequence). This CDR3 comprises 16 residues. CDR3 in DNA: TGTGCCAGTAGTTCACAGGGGTGGAGGGTAGACACTGAAGCTTTCTTT. Amino acid sequence: CASSSQGWRVDTEAFF.

The DNA of the CDR3 is TGTGCCAGCAGTGCCGGGACAAGAGACTATAATTCACCCCTCCACTTT. Translating gives CASSAGTRDYNSPLHF. The V call is TRBV11-3, the J call TRBJ1-6, with a weak D call TRBD1 (6 bases). This CDR3 has 16 amino acids. Trimming removed 6 bases at V and 3 bases at J, with 15 bases between. Germline V gene sequence: CDR1 SGHNT, CDR2 YENEEA.

The CDR3 nucleotides read TGTGCCAGCAGCTCATACAGGGGGCGAGGCACAGATACGCAGTATTTT. Amino acid sequence: CASSSYRGRGTDTQYF. V usage is TRBV13 and J usage is TRBJ2-3, with 9 bases that match TRBD1. J gave up 1 base and V 4 bases, and 6 bases lay outside the gene matches. Germline lookup yields CDR1 PRHDT and CDR2 FYEKMQ (reference sequence). This CDR3 has 16 amino acids.

V and J are TRBV28 and TRBJ2-4; D is undetermined. The length of the CDR3 is 13 residues. Deletions cut 3 bases from V and 2 bases from J, with 5 bases between. CDR1 is MDHEN and CDR2 is SYDVKM in the germline V gene. Here the CDR3 reads CASSLPTKNIQYF. Written as DNA, the CDR3 is TGTGCCAGCAGTTTGCCGACCAAAAACATTCAGTACTTC.

This chain uses TRBV9 with TRBJ1-2; TRBD1 aligns across 8 bases. Germline CDR1 reads SGDLS; CDR2 reads YYNGEE. The CDR3 loop spans 15 amino acids. V lost 4 bases to trimming and J lost 2 bases; unmatched junction nucleotides: 7. The CDR3, as DNA: TGTGCCAGCAGCCCGACAGGGGACCCAAACTATGGCTACACCTTC. Translated: CASSPTGDPNYGYTF.

This sequence joins TRBV15 and TRBJ2-1; 9 bases map to TRBD1. Germline trimming cut 2 bases from V and 6 bases from J; bases unmatched to any gene: 14. CDR1 and CDR2 from the germline V gene are LNHNV and YYDKDF (reference sequence). The CDR3 covers 18 residues. The CDR3 loop reads CATSRTLGGTGRRNEQFF. CDR3 coding DNA: TGTGCCACCAGCAGAACCCTTGGTGGGACAGGGAGACGCAATGAGCAGTTCTTC.